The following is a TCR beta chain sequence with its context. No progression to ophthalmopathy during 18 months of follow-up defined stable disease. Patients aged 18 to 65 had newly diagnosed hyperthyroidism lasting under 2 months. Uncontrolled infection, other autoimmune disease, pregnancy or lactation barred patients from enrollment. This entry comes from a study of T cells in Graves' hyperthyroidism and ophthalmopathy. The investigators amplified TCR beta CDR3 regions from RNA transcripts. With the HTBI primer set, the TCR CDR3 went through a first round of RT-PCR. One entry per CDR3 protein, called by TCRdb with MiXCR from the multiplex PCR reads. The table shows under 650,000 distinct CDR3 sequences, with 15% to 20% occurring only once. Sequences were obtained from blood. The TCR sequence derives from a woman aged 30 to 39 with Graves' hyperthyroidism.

The CDR3 DNA reads TGCGCCAGCAGCTCGTCGTGGGGAGGGTATGAGCAGTTCTTC. Amino acids: CASSSSWGGYEQFF. The chain has TRBV5-1 and TRBJ2-1; TRBD2 aligns across 7 bases. The CDR3 spans 14 residues. The V gene end was trimmed by 3 bases and the J gene end by 8 bases; junction bases not matched to a gene: 8. Germline assignment: CDR1 SGHRS and CDR2 YFSETQ.